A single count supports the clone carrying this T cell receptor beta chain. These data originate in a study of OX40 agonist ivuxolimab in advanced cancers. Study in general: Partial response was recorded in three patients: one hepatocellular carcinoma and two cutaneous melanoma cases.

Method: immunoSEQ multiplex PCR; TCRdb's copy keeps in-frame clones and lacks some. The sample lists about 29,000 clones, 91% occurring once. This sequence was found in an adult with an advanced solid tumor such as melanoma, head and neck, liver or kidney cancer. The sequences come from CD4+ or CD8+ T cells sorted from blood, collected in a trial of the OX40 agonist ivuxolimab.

DNA of the CDR3: TGTGCCAGCAGCCCCCGGGACAGGGCCGAGCAGTACTTC. Translating it yields CASSPRDRAEQYF. The chain combines TRBV7-4 with TRBJ2-7; 9 bases are a match to TRBD1. V shed 5 bases and J 6 bases; nucleotides not matched to a gene: 5. The V gene's germline CDR1 is SGHVT and CDR2 SQSDAQ. The length of the CDR3 is 13 residues.